This record covers a single TCR beta chain. No cognate antigen has been identified for it. No much larger clone is present one base from it, and per-base qualities are unavailable. The time point label corresponds to: baseline before oral tofacitinib. From alopecia areata patients, peripheral blood was collected along with lesional scalp punch biopsies. After PBMCs were isolated by density centrifugation and stained for CD3, CD4 and CD8, a FACSAria was used to sort CD4+ and CD8+ T cells. Relative to germline, V is 5 bases shorter and J is 3 bases shorter, with 14 bases between their ends. The CDR3 spans 14 residues, from the cysteine through the phenylalanine. The retained sequence is limited to the CDR3, 42 bases, with the frame set at the first base. CDR1 and CDR2 (SEHNR, FQNEAQ) derive from the germline V gene (reference sequence). This entry comes from a study of CD8+ T cells in alopecia areata listed by TCRdb under 2018. In terms of the full investigation: The treated patients took part in an open-label pilot trial in which moderate-to-severe alopecia areata was treated with oral tofacitinib at 5 to 10 mg twice daily. Scalp clonality was compared among normal scalp (n=4), patchy alopecia areata scalp (n=8), and alopecia totalis/universalis scalp (n=8). Scalp tissue and sorted CD4+ and CD8+ peripheral blood T cells from patchy and totalis/universalis alopecia areata patients and from healthy controls were covered by human TCRbeta sequencing. In both human patients and the C3H/HeJ mouse model, the study applied high-throughput TCRbeta sequencing to look at T cell clonal expansion in alopecia areata. Patients stayed on tofacitinib for 6 to 18 months and then had 6 months of follow-up off drug so that delayed response and recurrence could be assessed. The RNA source kit depended on sample type: the PAXgene miRNA kit for fixed scalp, the miRNeasy kit for PBMCs, and the RNeasy kit for mouse skin. TCRbeta CDR3 regions were amplified by immunoSEQ multiplex PCR with 35 Vbeta forward and 13 Jbeta reverse primers. Tofacitinib-treated patients had biopsies at baseline and at 4 and 24 weeks of treatment, with a later scalp biopsy in several patients.

Receptors were amplified or captured by the immunoSEQ multiplex PCR assay. RNA was extracted from all samples and reverse transcribed into cDNA as template for TCR sequencing. SuperScript III was used for first-strand cDNA synthesis, primed with a 2:1 mix of oligo-dT and random hexamers. A synthetic immune receptor repertoire was used to gauge amplification bias, and whatever bias remained was removed computationally. Per the original workflow: Raw reads were preprocessed for error removal, and CDR3 was defined according to IMGT conventions as running from the conserved cysteine to phenylalanine. Clonality was computed as 1 minus the Shannon entropy, with the entropy normalized by log2 of the number of productive unique TCRs. Whether each scalp clone was CD4 or CD8 was inferred by checking scalp TCRbeta sequences against the CD4 and CD8 repertoires from sorted blood. TCRdb re-hosts the immuneACCESS table, in-frame sequences only. Its copies lack some clones; in the studies checked, an unresolved V gene accounts for under half of them, and the cause for the rest is not known. That table is the source of V, J and clone size, and D and trimming were worked out from the DNA. Recorded for this sample are 160,000 or so clones; around half of them occurred a single time. The leading ten clones occupy approximately 20% of the sample.

What the study reported, not specific to this receptor: Compared with normal scalp, lesional scalp, particularly in alopecia totalis/universalis, had higher clonality and more expanded CD8+ clones, which suggests antigenic drive. Shared TCR sequences between patients were less evident than in mice, which may be partly attributable to HLA diversity in the patient population. Unlike mouse skin, which is dominated by gammadelta T cells, normal human skin has resident alphabeta T cells that are also sequenced, and this complicates analysis of the scalp TCR repertoire.

This receptor was taken from a human donor with alopecia areata. This sequence uses TRBV7-9 and TRBJ2-7, with TRBD1 perhaps the D gene, on 5 matching bases. The specimen comprised CD8+ T cells sorted from blood, sampled at week 0. The nucleotides are TGTGCCAGCAGCCCGGTACAGGATTACTACGAGCAGTACTTC. Translated, it gives CASSPVQDYYEQYF.